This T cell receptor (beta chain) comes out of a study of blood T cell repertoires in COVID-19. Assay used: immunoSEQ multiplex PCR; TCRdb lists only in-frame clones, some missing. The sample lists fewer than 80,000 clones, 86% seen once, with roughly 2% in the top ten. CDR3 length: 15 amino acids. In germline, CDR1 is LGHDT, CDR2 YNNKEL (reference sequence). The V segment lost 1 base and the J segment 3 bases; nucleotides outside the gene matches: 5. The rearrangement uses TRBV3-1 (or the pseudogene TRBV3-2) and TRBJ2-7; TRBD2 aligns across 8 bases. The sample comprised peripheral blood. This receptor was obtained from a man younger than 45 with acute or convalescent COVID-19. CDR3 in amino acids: CASSQVATSGYEQYF. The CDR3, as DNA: TGTGCCAGCAGCCAAGTCGCTACTAGCGGCTACGAGCAGTACTTC.